The clone carrying this TCR beta chain was observed a few times. Its antigen is unidentified. Sequencing was performed with immunoSEQ multiplex PCR; in TCRdb, only in-frame clones are kept and a portion is missing. The table shows 61,000 or so clones, with around 87% occurring only once. This CDR3 region has 14 residues. Unmatched junction bases numbered 10, after V lost 6 bases and J lost 6 bases. Looked up from germline, CDR1 is LNHDA and CDR2 is SQIVND (reference sequence). This sample is part of a study of OX40 agonist ivuxolimab in advanced cancers. General study results and limits: Researchers report that CD8+ T cells had, on average, more expanded clones than CD4+.

Prior autoimmune disease or systemic immunosuppression barred patients. V is TRBV19 and J is TRBJ1-1; TRBD1 aligns across 7 bases. This sequence was found in an adult with an advanced solid tumor such as melanoma, head and neck, liver or kidney cancer. The sequences come from CD4+ or CD8+ T cells sorted from blood, collected in a trial of the OX40 agonist ivuxolimab. The CDR3 coding sequence is TGTGCCAGTAGCCCACAGGGGAATCTCGCTGAAGCTTTCTTT. Protein sequence: CASSPQGNLAEAFF.